The rows below give T cell receptor beta chains drawn from one sample of a study of siplizumab effects on memory and regulatory T cells. TCRdb's table, derived via immunoSEQ multiplex PCR, lists solely in-frame clones and lacks some. The data contain tens of thousands of clones, 93% of them seen just once; the ten biggest clones take up around 40%. The material sequenced was CD8+ T cells sorted from blood. Receptor source: a human donor in good health. Each CDR3 is given without its conserved first and last residue.

v_gene | len | CDR3aa
TRBV30 | 14 | AWSVKGQGKVNEQF
TRBV18 | 11 | ASSPPAGNTIY
TRBV5-6 | 9 | ASSYLDTQY
TRBV5-1 | 11 | ASSLGSSYEQY
TRBV27 | 13 | ASSPVGANDEEQY
TRBV12-5 | 12 | ASGLLPENNEQF
TRBV7-9 | 12 | ASTAGSLSTEAF
TRBV2 | 11 | ARGQGVWETQY
TRBV4-2 | 13 | ASSQERLSYNEQF
TRBV7-2 | 13 | ASSSGLAGVVELF
TRBV4-1 | 15 | ASSQHSGTSVSYEQY
TRBV6-1 | 12 | ASSDMDSNQPQH
TRBV9 | 12 | ASSVGLAGHEQY
TRBV15 | 13 | ATSSKREGHDTQY
TRBV7-6 | 11 | ASSNSGRDTQY
TRBV9 | 13 | ASSLQAGGPYEQY
TRBV9 | 13 | ASSSGGGGADTQY
TRBV4-1 | 14 | ASSPGTGTPNDEQF
TRBV21-1 | 15 | ASSKPRTGTSYNEQF
TRBV27 | 12 | ASSPLENTGELF
TRBV6-5 | 11 | AAGREGTYEQY
TRBV7-9 | 12 | ASSLGVDTDTQY
TRBV2 | 14 | ASSVGGLEYRETQY
TRBV11-3 | 13 | ASSLGLAASYEQY
TRBV20-1 | 9 | SARLPVEQY
TRBV7-9 | 12 | ATAPPGATEGYT
TRBV7-2 | 14 | ASSSPGEGVTGELF
TRBV27 | 9 | ASRGLEKLF